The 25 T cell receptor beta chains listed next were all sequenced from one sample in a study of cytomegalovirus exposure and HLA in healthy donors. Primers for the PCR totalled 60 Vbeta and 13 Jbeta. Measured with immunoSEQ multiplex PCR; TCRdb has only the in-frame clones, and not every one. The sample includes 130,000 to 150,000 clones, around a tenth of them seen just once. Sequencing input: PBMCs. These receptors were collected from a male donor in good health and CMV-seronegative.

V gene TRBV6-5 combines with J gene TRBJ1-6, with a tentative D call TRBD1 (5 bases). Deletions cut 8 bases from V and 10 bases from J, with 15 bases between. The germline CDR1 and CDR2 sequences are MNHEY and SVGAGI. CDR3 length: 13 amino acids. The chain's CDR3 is CASEAGQGSPLHF. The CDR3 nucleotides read TGTGCCAGCGAGGCAGGACAAGGCTCACCCCTCCACTTT.

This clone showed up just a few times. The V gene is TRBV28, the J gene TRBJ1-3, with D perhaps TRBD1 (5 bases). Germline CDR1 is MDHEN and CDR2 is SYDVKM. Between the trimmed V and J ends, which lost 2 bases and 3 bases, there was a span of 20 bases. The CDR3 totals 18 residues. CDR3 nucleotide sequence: TGTGCCAGCAGTTTACCCCCCTCGGTGGGGGGGGGTGGAAACACCATATATTTT. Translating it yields CASSLPPSVGGGGNTIYF.

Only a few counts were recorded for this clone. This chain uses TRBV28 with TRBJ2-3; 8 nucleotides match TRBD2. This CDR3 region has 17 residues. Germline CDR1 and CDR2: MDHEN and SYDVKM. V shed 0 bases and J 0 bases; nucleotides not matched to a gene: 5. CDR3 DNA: TGTGCCAGCAGTTTATGGGGCGGGGGGACTAGCACAGATACGCAGTATTTT. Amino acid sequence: CASSLWGGGTSTDTQYF. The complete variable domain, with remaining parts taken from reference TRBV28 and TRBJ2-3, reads DVKVTQSSRYLVKRTGEKVFLECVQDMDHENMFWYRQDPGLGLRLIYFSYDVKMKEKGDIPEGYSVSREKKERFSLILESASTNQTSMYLCASSLWGGGTSTDTQYFGPGTRLTVL.

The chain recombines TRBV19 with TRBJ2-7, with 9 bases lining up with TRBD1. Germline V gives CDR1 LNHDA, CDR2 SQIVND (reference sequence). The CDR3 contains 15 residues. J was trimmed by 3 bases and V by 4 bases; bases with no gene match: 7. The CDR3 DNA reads TGTGCCAGTAGTAGTGGACAGGGGTGGGGCTACGAGCAGTACTTC. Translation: CASSSGQGWGYEQYF. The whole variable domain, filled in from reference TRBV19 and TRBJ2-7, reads DGGITQSPKYLFRKEGQNVTLSCEQNLNHDAMYWYRQDPGQGLRLIYYSQIVNDFQKGDIAEGYSVSREKKESFPLTVTSAQKNPTAFYLCASSSGQGWGYEQYFGPGTRLTVT.

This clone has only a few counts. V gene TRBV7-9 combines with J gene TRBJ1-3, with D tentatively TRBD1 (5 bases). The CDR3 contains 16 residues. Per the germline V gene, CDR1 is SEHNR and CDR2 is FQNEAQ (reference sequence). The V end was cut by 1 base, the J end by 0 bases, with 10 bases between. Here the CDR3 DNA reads TGTGCCAGCAGCTTAGTAACAGGCCTCTCTGGAAACACCATATATTTT. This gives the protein CASSLVTGLSGNTIYF. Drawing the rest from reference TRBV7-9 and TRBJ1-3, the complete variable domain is DTGVSQNPRHKITKRGQNVTFRCDPISEHNRLYWYRQTLGQGPEFLTYFQNEAQLEKSRLLSDRFSAERPKGSFSTLEIQRTEQGDSAMYLCASSLVTGLSGNTIYFGEGSWLTVV.

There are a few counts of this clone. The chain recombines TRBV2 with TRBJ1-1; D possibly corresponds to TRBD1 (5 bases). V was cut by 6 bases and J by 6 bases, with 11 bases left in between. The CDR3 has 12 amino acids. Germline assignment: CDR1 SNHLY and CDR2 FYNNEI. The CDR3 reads CASRTTEAEAFF. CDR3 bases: TGTGCCAGCAGGACGACAGAGGCTGAAGCTTTCTTT.

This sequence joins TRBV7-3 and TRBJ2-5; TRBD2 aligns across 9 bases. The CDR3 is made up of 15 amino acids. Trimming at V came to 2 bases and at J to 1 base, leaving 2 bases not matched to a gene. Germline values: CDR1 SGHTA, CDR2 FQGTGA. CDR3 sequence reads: CASSLSSGAQETQYF. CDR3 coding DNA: TGTGCCAGCAGCTTATCTAGCGGGGCCCAAGAGACCCAGTACTTC.

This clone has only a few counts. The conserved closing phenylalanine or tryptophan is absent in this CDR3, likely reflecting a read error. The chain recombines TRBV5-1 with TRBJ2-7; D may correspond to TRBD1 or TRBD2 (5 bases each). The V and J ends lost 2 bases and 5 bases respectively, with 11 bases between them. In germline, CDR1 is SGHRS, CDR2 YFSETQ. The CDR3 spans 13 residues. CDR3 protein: CASSFGPGHEQYL. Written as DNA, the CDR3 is TGCGCCAGCAGCTTCGGTCCGGGACACGAGCAGTACCTC.

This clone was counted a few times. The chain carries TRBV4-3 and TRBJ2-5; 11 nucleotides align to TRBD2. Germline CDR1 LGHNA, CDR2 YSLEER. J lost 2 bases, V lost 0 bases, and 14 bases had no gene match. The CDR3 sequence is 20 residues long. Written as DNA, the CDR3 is TGCGCCAGCAGCCAAGATGGGGCTAGCGGGGGGTTCGGTTGGCAAGAGACCCAGTACTTC. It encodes CASSQDGASGGFGWQETQYF.

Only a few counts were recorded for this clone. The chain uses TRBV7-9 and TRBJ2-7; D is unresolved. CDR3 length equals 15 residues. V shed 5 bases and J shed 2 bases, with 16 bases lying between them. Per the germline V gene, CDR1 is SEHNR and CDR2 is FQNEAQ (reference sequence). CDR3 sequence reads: CASSESHGFTYEQYF. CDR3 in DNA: TGTGCCAGCAGCGAAAGCCACGGTTTTACCTACGAGCAGTACTTC.

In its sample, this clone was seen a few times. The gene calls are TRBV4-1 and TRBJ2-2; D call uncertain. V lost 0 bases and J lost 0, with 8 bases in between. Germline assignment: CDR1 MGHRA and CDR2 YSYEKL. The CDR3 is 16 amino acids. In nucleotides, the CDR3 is TGCGCCAGCAGCCAAGAGGCGGATTCGAACACCGGGGAGCTGTTTTTT. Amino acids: CASSQEADSNTGELFF.

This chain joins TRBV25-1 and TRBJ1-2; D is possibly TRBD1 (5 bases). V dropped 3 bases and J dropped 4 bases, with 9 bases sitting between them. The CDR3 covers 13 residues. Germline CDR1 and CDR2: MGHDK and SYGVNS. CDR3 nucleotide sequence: TGTGCCAGCAGTGAGGTAACAGGCTATGGCTACACCTTC. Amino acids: CASSEVTGYGYTF.

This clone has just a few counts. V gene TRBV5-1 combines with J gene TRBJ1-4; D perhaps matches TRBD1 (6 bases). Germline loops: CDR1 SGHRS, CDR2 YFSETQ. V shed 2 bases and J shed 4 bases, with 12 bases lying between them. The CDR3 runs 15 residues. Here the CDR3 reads CASSFGGARNEKLFF. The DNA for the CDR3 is TGCGCCAGCAGCTTTGGGGGGGCCCGTAATGAAAAACTGTTTTTT.

CDR3 protein: CASSLAANEQYF. The CDR3 coding sequence is TGTGCCAGCAGCTTAGCGGCCAACGAGCAGTACTTC. The rearrangement links TRBV7-2 to TRBJ2-7; no definite D call. This CDR3 has 12 residues. From germline, CDR1 is SGHTA and CDR2 FQGNSA. Trimming stripped 0 bases from V and 5 bases from J, with 5 bases between. Using reference TRBV7-2 and TRBJ2-7 for the parts outside the CDR3, the full variable domain is GAGVSQSPSNKVTEKGKDVELRCDPISGHTALYWYRQSLGQGLEFLIYFQGNSAPDKSGLPSDRFSAERTGGSVSTLTIQRTQQEDSAVYLCASSLAANEQYFGPGTRLTVT.

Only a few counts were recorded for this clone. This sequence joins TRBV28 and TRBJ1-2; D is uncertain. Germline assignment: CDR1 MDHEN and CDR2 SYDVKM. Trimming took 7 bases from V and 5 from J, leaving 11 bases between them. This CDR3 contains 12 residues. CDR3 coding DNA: TGTGCCAGCACCCCAGGCGGGTATGGCTACACCTTC. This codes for CASTPGGYGYTF.

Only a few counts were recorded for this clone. The chain's CDR3 is CASSFWDRGIYGYTF. The CDR3 DNA reads as TGTGCCAGCAGTTTCTGGGACAGGGGAATATATGGCTACACCTTC. J is TRBJ1-2 and V is TRBV28; 10 positions match TRBD1. V shed 3 bases, J shed 5 bases, and the junction held 6 bases outside the gene matches. The CDR3 spans 15 residues. Germline V gene data show CDR1 as MDHEN and CDR2 as SYDVKM.

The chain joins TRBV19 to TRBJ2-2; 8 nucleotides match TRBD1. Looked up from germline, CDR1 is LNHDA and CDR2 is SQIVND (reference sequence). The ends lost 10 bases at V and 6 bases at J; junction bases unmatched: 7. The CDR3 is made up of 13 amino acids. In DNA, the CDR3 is TGTGCCACCTGGACAGGGCTCGCCGGGGAGCTGTTTTTT. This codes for CATWTGLAGELFF.

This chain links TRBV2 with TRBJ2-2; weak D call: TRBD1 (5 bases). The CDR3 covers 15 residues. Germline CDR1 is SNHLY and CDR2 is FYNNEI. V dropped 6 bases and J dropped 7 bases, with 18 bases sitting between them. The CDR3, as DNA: TGTGCCAGCAGGCTAATTTCAGGGTGGAACGGGGAGCTGTTTTTT. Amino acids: CASRLISGWNGELFF.

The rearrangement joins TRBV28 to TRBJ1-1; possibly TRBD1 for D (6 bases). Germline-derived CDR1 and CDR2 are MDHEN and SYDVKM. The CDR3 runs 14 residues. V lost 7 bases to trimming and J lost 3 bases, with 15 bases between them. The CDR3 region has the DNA TGTGCCAGCACTGAGGGGGGGAGGGACACTGAAGCTTTCTTT. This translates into CASTEGGRDTEAFF.

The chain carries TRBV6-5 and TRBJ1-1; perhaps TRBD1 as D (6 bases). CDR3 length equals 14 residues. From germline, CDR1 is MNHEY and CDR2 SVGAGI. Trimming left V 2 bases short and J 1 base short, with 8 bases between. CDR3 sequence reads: CASSYLTGNTEAFF. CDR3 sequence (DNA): TGTGCCAGCAGTTACCTGACAGGGAACACTGAAGCTTTCTTT.

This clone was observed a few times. The chain's CDR3 is CAWGPTFTYEQYF. In DNA, the CDR3 is TGTGCCTGGGGCCCGACATTCACATACGAGCAGTACTTC. This rearrangement joins TRBV30 to TRBJ2-7; D not certain. V was cut by 5 bases and J by 4 bases, with 15 bases left in between. There are 13 residues in the CDR3. CDR1 and CDR2 (germline): GTSNPN, SVGIG (reference sequence).

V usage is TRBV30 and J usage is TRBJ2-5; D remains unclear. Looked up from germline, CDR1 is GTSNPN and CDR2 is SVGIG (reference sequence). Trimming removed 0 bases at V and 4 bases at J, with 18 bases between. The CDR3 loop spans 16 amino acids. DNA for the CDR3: TGTGCCTGGAGTGTACCCCCAGGTCGTTTTGGAGAGACCCAGTACTTC. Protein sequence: CAWSVPPGRFGETQYF.

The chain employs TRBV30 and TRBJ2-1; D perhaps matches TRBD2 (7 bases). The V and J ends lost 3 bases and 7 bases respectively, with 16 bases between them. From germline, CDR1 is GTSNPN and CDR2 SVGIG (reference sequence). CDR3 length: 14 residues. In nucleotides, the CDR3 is TGTGCCTGGAGATCTGGGGGGGGCTGGAATGAGCAGTTCTTC. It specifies CAWRSGGGWNEQFF.

CDR3 DNA: TGTGCCAGCAGCGTAGAGGGGGACAGGTTGAGCTCCTACAATGAGCAGTTCTTC. Its protein product is CASSVEGDRLSSYNEQFF. The J gene is TRBJ2-1, the V gene TRBV9, with TRBD1 matching over 8 bases. Unmatched junction bases numbered 8, after V lost 0 bases and J lost 0 bases. Looked up from germline, CDR1 is SGDLS and CDR2 is YYNGEE. The CDR3 sequence is 18 residues long.

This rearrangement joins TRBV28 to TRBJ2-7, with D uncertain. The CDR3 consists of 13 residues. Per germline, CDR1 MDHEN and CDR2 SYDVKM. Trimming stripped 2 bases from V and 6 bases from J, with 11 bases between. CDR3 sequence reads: CASSLPRRSEQYF. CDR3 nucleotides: TGTGCCAGCAGTTTACCCCGCCGGAGCGAGCAGTACTTC.